The clone carrying this TCR beta chain was counted a few times. The CDR3 extends over 15 amino acids. The germline gives CDR1 SGHAT, CDR2 FQNNGV. V dropped 1 base and J dropped 9 bases, with 16 bases sitting between them. This record comes from a study of blood T cell repertoires in COVID-19. The assay was immunoSEQ multiplex PCR, and TCRdb's table has in-frame clones only and misses some. The data hold about 210,000 clones, with approximately 91% observed a single time. The chain couples TRBV11-2 to TRBJ1-5; D is unclear. This receptor was obtained from a man between 18 and 35 years old with active or convalescent COVID-19. Material for sequencing was peripheral blood. CDR3 residues: CASSLVAGPHGPQHF. The DNA for the CDR3 is TGTGCCAGCAGCTTAGTGGCAGGTCCCCATGGGCCCCAGCATTTT.